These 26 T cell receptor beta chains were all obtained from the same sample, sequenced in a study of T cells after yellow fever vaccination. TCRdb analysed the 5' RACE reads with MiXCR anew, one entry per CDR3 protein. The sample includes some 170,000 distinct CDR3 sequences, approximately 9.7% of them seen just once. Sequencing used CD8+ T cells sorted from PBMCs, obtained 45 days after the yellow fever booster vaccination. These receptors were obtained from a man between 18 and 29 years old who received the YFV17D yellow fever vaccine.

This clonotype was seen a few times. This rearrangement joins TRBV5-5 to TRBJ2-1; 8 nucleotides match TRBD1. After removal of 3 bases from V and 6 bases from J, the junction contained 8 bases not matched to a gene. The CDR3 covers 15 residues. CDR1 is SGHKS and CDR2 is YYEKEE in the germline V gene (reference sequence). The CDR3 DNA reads TGTGCCAGCAGCTCGGGACAGGCTGGGGGCAATGAGCAGTTCTTC. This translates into CASSSGQAGGNEQFF.

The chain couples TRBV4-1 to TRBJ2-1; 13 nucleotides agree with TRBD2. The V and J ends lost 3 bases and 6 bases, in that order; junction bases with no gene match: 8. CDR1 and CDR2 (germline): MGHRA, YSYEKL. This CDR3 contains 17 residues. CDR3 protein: CASSHPPGTSGVNEQFF. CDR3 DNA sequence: TGCGCCAGCAGCCACCCGCCCGGGACTAGCGGGGTCAATGAGCAGTTCTTC.

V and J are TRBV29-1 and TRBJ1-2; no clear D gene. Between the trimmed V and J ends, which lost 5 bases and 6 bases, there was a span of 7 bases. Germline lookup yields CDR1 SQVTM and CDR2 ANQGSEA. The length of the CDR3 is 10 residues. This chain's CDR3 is CSVSGNGYTF. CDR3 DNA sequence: TGCAGCGTTTCAGGAAATGGCTACACCTTC.

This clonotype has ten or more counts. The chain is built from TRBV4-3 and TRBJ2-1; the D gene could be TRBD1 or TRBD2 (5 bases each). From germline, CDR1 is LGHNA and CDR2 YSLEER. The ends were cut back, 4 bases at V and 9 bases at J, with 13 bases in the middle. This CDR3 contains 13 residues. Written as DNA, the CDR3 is TGCGCCAGCAGCCGTAGAGGGGTTGGTGAGCAGTTCTTC. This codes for CASSRRGVGEQFF.

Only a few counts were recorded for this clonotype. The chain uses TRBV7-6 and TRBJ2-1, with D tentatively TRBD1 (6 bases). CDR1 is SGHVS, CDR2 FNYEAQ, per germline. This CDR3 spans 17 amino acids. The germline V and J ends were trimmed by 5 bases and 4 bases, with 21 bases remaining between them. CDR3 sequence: CASSTPLGQGIYNEQFF. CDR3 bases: TGTGCCAGCAGCACACCCCTGGGGCAGGGGATATACAATGAGCAGTTCTTC.

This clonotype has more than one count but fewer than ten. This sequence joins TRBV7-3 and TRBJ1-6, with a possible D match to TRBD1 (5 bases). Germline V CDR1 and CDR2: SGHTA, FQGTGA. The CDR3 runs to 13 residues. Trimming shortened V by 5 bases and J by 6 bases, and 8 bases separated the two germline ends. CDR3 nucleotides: TGTGCCAGCAGCCCCGACAGTAATTCACCCCTCCACTTT. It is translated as CASSPDSNSPLHF.

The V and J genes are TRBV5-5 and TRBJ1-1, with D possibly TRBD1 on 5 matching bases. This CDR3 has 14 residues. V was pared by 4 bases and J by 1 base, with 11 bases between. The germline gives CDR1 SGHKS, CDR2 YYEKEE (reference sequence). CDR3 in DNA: TGTGCCAGCAGCCTCTGGGGGGAGAACACTGAAGCTTTCTTT. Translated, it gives CASSLWGENTEAFF. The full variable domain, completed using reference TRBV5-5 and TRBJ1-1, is DAGVTQSPTHLIKTRGQQVTLRCSPISGHKSVSWYQQVLGQGPQFIFQYYEKEERGRGNFPDRFSARQFPNYSSELNVNALLLGDSALYLCASSLWGENTEAFFGQGTRLTVV.

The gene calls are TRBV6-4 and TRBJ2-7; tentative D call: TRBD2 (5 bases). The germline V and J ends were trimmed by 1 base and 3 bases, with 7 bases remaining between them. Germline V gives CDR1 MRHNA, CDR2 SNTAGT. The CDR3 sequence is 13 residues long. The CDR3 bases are TGTGCCAGCAGTGACTTCGGGGTCTACGAGCAGTACGTC. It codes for CASSDFGVYEQYV.

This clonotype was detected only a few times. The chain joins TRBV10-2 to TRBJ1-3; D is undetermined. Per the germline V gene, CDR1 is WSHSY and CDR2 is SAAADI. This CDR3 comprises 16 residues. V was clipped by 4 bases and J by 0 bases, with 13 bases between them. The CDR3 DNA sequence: TGCGCCAGCAGTGTCCTCATAGGAGACTCTGGAAACACCATATATTTT. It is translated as CASSVLIGDSGNTIYF.

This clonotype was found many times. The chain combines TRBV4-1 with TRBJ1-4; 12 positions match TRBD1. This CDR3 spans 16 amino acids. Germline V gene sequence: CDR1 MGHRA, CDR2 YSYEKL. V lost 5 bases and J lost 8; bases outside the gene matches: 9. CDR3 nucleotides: TGCGCCAGCAGCGGGACAGGGGGCGTCCGTAACGAAAAACTGTTTTTT. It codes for CASSGTGGVRNEKLFF.

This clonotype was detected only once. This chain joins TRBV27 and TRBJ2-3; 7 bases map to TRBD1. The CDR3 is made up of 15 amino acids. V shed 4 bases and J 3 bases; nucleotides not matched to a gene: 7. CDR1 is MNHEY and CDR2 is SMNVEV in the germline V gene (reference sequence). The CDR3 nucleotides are TGTGCCAGCAGTTCACGACAGGGCGGGACAGATACGCAGTATTTT. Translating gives CASSSRQGGTDTQYF.

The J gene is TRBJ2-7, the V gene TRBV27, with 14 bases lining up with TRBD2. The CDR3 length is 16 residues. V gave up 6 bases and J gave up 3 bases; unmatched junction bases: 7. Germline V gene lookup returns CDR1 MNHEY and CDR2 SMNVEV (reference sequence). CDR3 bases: TGTGCCAGCAGATACTCCGGGACTAGCGGGAGCTACGAGCAGTACTTC. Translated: CASRYSGTSGSYEQYF.

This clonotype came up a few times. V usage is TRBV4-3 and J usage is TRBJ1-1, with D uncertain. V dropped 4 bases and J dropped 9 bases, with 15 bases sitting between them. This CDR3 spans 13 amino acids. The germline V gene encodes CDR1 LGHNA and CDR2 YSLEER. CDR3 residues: CASSPGEGYKAFF. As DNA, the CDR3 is TGCGCCAGCAGCCCCGGAGAAGGATACAAAGCTTTCTTT.

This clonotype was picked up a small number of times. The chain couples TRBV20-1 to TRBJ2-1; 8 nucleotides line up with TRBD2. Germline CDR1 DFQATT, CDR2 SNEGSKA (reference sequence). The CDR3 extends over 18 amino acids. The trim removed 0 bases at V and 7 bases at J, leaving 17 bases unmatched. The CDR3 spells CSARDLAGGSVLGNEQFF. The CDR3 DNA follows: TGCAGTGCTAGAGATCTGGCGGGGGGCAGTGTCTTGGGGAATGAGCAGTTCTTC.

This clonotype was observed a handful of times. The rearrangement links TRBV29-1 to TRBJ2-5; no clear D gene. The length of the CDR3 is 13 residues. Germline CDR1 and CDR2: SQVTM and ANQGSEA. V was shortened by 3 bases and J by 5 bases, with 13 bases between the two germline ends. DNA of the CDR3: TGCAGCGTTGACGGTCAGACGTTGGAGACCCAGTACTTC. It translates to CSVDGQTLETQYF.

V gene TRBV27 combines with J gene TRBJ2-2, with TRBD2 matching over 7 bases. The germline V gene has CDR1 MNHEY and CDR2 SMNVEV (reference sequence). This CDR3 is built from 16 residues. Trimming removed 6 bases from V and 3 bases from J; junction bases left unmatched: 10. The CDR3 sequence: CASSSPTGLYTGELFF. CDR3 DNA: TGTGCCAGCAGCAGCCCCACGGGACTATACACCGGGGAGCTGTTTTTT.

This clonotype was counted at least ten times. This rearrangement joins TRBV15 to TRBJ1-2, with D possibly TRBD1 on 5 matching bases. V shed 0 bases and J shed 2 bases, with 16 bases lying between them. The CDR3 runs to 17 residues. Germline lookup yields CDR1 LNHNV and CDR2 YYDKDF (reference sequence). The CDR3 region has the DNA TGTGCCACCAGCAGAGATCACGGTTTGGCAGGGAACTATGGCTACACCTTC. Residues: CATSRDHGLAGNYGYTF.

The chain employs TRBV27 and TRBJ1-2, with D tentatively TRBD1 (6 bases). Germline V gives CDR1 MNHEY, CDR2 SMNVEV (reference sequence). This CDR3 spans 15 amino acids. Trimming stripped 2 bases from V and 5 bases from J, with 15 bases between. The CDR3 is CASSLRDTGIYGYTF. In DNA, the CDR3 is TGTGCCAGCAGTTTAAGGGACACTGGGATTTATGGCTACACCTTC.

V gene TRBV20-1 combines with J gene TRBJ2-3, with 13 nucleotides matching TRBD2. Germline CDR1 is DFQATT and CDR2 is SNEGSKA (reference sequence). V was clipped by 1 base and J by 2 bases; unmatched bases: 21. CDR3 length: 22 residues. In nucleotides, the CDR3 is TGCAGTGCTAGAGGAAAGGGCGGGGGACTAGCGGGGTCGGAACCTAACACAGATACGCAGTATTTT. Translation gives CSARGKGGGLAGSEPNTDTQYF.

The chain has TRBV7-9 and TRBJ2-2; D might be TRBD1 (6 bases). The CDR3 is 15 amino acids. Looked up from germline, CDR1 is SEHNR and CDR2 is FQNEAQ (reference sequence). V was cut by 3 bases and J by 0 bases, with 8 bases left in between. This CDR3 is CASSLWTANTGELFF. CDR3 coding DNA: TGTGCCAGCAGCTTGTGGACAGCGAACACCGGGGAGCTGTTTTTT.

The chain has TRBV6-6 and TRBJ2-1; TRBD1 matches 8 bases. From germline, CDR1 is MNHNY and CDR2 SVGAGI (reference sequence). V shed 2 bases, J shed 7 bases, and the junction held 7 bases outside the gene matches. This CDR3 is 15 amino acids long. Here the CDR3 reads CASSYDGGQVNEQFF. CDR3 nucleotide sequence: TGTGCCAGCAGTTACGACGGGGGACAGGTGAATGAGCAGTTCTTC.

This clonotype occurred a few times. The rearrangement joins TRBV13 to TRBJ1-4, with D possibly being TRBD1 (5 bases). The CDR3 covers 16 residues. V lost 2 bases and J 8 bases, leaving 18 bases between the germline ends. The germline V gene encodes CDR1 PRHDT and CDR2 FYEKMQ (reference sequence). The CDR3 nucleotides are TGTGCCAGCAGCTTAAGGGGAGTAGCCCCAATGGAAAAACTGTTTTTT. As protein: CASSLRGVAPMEKLFF.

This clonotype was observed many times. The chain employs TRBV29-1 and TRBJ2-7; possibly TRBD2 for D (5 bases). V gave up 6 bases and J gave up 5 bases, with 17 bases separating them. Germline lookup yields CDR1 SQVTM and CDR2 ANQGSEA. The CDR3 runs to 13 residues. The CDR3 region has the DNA TGCAGCGTGACACCCGGGGATGACGACGAGCAGTACTTC. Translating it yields CSVTPGDDDEQYF.

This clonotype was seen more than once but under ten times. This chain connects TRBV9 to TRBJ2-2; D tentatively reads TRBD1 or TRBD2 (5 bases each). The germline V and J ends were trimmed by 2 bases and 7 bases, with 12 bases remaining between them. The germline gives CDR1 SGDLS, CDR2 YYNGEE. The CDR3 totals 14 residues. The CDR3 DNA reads TGTGCCAGCAGCGTTGGGACCATGAGCGGGGAGCTGTTTTTT. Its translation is CASSVGTMSGELFF.

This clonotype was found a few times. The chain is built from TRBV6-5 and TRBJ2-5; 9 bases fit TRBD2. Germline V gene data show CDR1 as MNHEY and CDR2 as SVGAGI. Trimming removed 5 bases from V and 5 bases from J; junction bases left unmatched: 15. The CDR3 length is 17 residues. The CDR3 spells CASSLSGSGGPGETQYF. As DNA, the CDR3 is TGTGCCAGCAGTCTCTCGGGTAGCGGGGGCCCCGGTGAGACCCAGTACTTC.

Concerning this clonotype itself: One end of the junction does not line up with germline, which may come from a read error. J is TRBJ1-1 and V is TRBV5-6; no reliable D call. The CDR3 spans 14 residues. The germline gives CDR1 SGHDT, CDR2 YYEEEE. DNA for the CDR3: TGTGCCAGCGGCTTGTCCCGGACGAACACTGAAGCTTTCTTT. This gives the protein CASGLSRTNTEAFF. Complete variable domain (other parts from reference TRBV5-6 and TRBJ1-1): DAGVTQSPTHLIKTRGQQVTLRCSPKSGHDTVSWYQQALGQGPQFIFQYYEEEERQRGNFPDRFSGHQFPNYSSELNVNALLLGDSALYLCASGLSRTNTEAFFGQGTRLTVV.